A selection of T cell receptor beta chains follows, all from one sample in a study of PD-1 blockade in classical Hodgkin lymphoma. Clones were read by immunoSEQ multiplex PCR, and TCRdb kept only the in-frame ones, dropping some. The sample includes 6,000 to 7,500 clones, over 80% of them seen just once. Source: peripheral blood mononuclear cells (PBMCs), taken before the fourth cycle of nivolumab. These TCRs come from a human donor with classical Hodgkin lymphoma. Both conserved end residues are part of each CDR3.

CASSGTSRSYNEQFF TRBJ2-1 TRBV2
CASSERALSGQGVGQPQHF TRBJ1-5 TRBV7-8
CASRYRGGNTIYF TRBJ1-3 TRBV6-5
CASSPSGPLNTEAFF TRBJ1-1 TRBV6-1
CSVDVAGGNTEAFF TRBJ1-1 TRBV29-1
CAGEVGAGNQPQHF TRBJ1-5 TRBV5-6
CASSMLWTGGTEAFF TRBJ1-1 TRBV19
CASSPQAGPLHF TRBJ1-6 TRBV27
CAIRDQANYGYTF TRBJ1-2 TRBV10-3
CASRQGRGYGYTF TRBJ1-2 TRBV5-1
CASRPRQDFGGNTIYF TRBJ1-3 TRBV7-2
CASSELGGGFF TRBJ1-1 TRBV2
CASSVGKEQFF TRBJ2-1 TRBV9
CASSASGAPNTGELFF TRBJ2-2 TRBV5-1
CASSIGGGRSGANVLTF TRBJ2-6 TRBV5-1
CASSYSTRGSPLHF TRBJ1-6 TRBV6-5
CASSPGRGLAGVNSGANVLTF TRBJ2-6 TRBV4-3
CSVTLRGETQYF TRBJ2-5 TRBV29-1
CASQGQGGTEAFF TRBJ1-1 TRBV5-1
CASSPSQGGSRGQPQHF TRBJ1-5 TRBV28
CASSPKRGLKNIQYF TRBJ2-4 TRBV7-3
CASSVATWGALTGELFF TRBJ2-2 TRBV9
CASRGGGYTF TRBJ1-2 TRBV6-8
CASSGLLDRATDTQYF TRBJ2-3 TRBV19
CASSPTSSSYNEQFF TRBJ2-1 TRBV19
CASSLPDREGQPQHF TRBJ1-5 TRBV28
CASSLAGGGGTDTQYF TRBJ2-3 TRBV5-6
CASSPWSGTQETQYF TRBJ2-5 TRBV5-5
CAWDGGQPNQPQHF TRBJ1-5 TRBV30
CASSYTSGTGYTGELFF TRBJ2-2 TRBV11-3
CAISEGRGGYGYTF TRBJ1-2 TRBV10-3
CASSQAYSGDSDTQYF TRBJ2-3 TRBV4-1
CASRPVNYGYTF TRBJ1-2 TRBV2
CASSLAGVGRTEAFF TRBJ1-1 TRBV5-1
CASTESTGELFF TRBJ2-2 TRBV5-1
CAWSGGTVNTEAFF TRBJ1-1 TRBV30
CASSKQGWSNEKLFF TRBJ1-4 TRBV7-9
CASSQRTDANYGYTF TRBJ1-2 TRBV4-3
CASSQDWGTSGYEQFF TRBJ2-1 TRBV4-2
CARSSPDTSSYNSPLHF TRBJ1-6 TRBV5-3
CASSQARYSGNEQFF TRBJ2-1 TRBV4-3
CASTRGGQPQHF TRBJ1-5 TRBV28
CASSFEGARTYEQYF TRBJ2-7 TRBV11-2
CASSYGDYGELFF TRBJ2-2 TRBV6-6
CASSGPGLASDTQYF TRBJ2-3 TRBV6-1
CASSLVTVPWGYTF TRBJ1-2 TRBV11-2
CASSSGRAMNTEAFF TRBJ1-1 TRBV11-2
CASSLFDEQYF TRBJ2-3 TRBV5-1
CASSGNRVSGNTIYF TRBJ1-3 TRBV9
CASSLVGVSTDTQYF TRBJ2-3 TRBV7-2
CASSFGGLTNYGYTF TRBJ1-2 TRBV5-6
CASSRDFHEQYF TRBJ2-7 TRBV5-1
CASSQDWLNTEAFF TRBJ1-1 TRBV4-1